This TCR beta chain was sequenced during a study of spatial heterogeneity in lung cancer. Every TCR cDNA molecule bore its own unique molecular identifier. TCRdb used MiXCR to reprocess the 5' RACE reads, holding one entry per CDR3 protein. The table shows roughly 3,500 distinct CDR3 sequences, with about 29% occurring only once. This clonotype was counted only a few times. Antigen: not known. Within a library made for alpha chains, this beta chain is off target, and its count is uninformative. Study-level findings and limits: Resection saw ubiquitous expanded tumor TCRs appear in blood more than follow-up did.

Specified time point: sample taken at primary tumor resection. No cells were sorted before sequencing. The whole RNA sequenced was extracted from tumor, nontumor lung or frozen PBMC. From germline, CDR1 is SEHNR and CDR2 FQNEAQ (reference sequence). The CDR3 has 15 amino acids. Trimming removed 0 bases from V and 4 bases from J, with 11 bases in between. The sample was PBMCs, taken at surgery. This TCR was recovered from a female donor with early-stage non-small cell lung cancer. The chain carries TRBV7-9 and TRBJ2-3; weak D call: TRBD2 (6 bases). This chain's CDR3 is CASSLAVGRSDTQYF. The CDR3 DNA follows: TGTGCCAGCAGCTTAGCGGTAGGGAGGTCAGATACGCAGTATTTT.